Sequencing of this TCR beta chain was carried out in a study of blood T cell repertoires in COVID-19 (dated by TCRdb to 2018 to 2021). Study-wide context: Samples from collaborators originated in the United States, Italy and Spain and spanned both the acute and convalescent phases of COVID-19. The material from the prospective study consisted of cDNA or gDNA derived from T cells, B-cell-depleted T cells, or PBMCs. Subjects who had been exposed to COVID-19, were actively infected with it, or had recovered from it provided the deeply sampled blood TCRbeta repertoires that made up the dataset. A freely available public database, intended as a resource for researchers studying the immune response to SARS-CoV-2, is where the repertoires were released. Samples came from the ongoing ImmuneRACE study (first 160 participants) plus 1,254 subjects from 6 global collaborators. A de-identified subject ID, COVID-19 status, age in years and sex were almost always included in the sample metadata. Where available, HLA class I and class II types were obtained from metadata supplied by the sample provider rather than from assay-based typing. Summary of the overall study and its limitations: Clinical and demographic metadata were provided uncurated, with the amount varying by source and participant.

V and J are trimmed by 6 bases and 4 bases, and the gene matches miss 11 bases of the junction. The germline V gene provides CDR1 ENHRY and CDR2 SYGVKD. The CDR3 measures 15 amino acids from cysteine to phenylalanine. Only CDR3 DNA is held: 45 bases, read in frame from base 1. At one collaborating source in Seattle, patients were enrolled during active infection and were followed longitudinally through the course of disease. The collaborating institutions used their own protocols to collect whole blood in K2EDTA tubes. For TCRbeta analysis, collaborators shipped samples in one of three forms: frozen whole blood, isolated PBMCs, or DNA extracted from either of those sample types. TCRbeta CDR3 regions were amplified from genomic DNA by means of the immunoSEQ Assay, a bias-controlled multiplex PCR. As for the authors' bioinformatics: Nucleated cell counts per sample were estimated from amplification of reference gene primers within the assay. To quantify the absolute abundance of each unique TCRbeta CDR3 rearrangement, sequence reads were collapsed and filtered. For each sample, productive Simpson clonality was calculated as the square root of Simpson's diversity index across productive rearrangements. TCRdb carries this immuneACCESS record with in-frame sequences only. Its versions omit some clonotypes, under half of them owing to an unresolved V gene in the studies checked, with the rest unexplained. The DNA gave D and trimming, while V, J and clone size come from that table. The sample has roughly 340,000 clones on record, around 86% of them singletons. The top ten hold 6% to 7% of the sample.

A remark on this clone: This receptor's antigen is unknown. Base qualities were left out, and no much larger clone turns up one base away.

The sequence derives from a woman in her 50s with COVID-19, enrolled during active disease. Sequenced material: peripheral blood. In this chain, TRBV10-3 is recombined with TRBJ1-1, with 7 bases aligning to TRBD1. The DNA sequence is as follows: TGTGCCATCAGCCATTACCTAGGGGGCGGCACTGAAGCTTTCTTT. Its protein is CAISHYLGGGTEAFF.